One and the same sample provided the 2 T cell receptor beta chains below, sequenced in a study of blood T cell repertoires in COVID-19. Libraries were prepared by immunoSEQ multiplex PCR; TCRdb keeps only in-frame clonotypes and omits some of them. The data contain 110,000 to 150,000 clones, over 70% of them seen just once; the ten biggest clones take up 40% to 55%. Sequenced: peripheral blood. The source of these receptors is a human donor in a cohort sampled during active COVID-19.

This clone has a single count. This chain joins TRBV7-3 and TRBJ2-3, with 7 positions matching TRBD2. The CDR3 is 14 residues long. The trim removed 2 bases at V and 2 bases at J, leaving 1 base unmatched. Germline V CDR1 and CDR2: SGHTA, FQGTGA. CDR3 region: CASSLGTTTDTQYF. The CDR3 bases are TGTGCCAGCAGCTTAGGGACTACCACAGATACGCAGTATTTT.

CDR3 sequence reads: CASSVGNQETQYF. CDR3 coding DNA: TGTGCCAGCAGCGTCGGGAACCAAGAGACCCAGTACTTC. This chain uses TRBV9 with TRBJ2-5; maybe TRBD2 (5 bases). The CDR3 covers 13 residues. Germline V gene lookup returns CDR1 SGDLS and CDR2 YYNGEE. Trimming cost V 2 bases and J 0 bases, with 5 bases left between them.